Given below is one T cell receptor (beta chain) in context. Its antigen remains unknown. The CDR3 totals 14 residues. Trimming removed 6 bases from V and 5 bases from J, with 14 bases in between. Germline assignment: CDR1 SEHNR and CDR2 FQNEAQ (reference sequence). Using immunoSEQ multiplex PCR, the repertoire was profiled, and TCRdb retains in-frame clones only, with some absent. The profile covers about 19,000 clones, with around 90% appearing a single time and roughly 7.2% taken by the ten largest. These data come from a study of blood T cell dynamics during melanoma immunotherapy. At the level of the study: Standard first-line treatment here was pembrolizumab or nivolumab plus ipilimumab in metastatic melanoma.

Study-level results: Clones driving repertoire changes may be melanoma-specific or general immune activation. Unlike progressors, later disease-control patients had W3 repertoires gaining clonality or diversity.

The time point denotes: week 3, after first cycle of checkpoint inhibitor. Patients had no prior systemic cancer treatment, immunosuppressants or other active cancers. This chain links TRBV7-9 with TRBJ2-1; D not resolved. The TCR originated in a human donor with melanoma. Sequencing used blood, obtained from a patient treated with checkpoint blockade. The DNA of the CDR3 is TGTGCCAGCAGACCGTTATCAGGAGACAATGAGCAGTTCTTC. It encodes CASRPLSGDNEQFF.